One and the same sample provided the 3 T cell receptor beta chains below, sequenced in a study of T cells after yellow fever vaccination. Each CDR3 protein is one row after TCRdb ran MiXCR on the 5' RACE reads. Of 25,000 to 30,000 distinct CDR3 sequences in the sample, over 4.5% were seen once. Material: CD8+ T cells sorted from PBMCs, obtained 10 days after the yellow fever booster vaccination. The receptor source for this set is a young man who received the YFV17D yellow fever vaccine.

This clonotype has at least ten counts. V is TRBV5-6 and J is TRBJ2-5; 7 bases fit TRBD1. The CDR3 has 11 residues. The trim removed 2 bases at V and 13 bases at J, leaving 5 bases unmatched. Germline V gene sequence: CDR1 SGHDT, CDR2 YYEEEE. This CDR3 reads CASSFTGARYF. The CDR3 nucleotides read TGTGCCAGCAGCTTCACAGGGGCCAGGTACTTC.

In this sample, this clonotype turned up many times. The chain joins TRBV12-3 or TRBV12-4 to TRBJ1-2; tentatively, D is TRBD1 (6 bases). V shed 4 bases and J shed 8 bases, with 23 bases lying between them. The CDR3 consists of 16 residues. This CDR3 is CASSSRILQGVLGYTF. DNA of the CDR3: TGTGCCAGCAGTTCGCGAATTTTACAGGGTGTGCTGGGCTACACCTTC.

This clonotype was counted many times. The chain carries TRBV20-1 and TRBJ1-1; no reliable D call. CDR1 and CDR2 from the germline V gene are DFQATT and SNEGSKA (reference sequence). The ends were cut back, 2 bases at V and 6 bases at J, with 7 bases in the middle. The CDR3 has 11 residues. For the CDR3, the DNA is TGCAGTGCTAGAAGAGTTGCTGAAGCTTTCTTT. Translating gives CSARRVAEAFF.